The source of this T cell receptor beta chain is a study of blood T cell repertoires in COVID-19. This clone is a singleton in its sample. Trimming removed 3 bases from V and 2 bases from J, with 10 bases in between. Per germline, CDR1 SNHLY and CDR2 FYNNEI. This CDR3 comprises 14 residues. Assay used: immunoSEQ multiplex PCR; TCRdb lists only in-frame clones, some missing. The data show approximately 150,000 clones, with roughly 89% seen just once and about 1.5% held by the top ten. The chain is built from TRBV2 and TRBJ1-1; no reliable D call. This clonotype was sampled from a human donor in a cohort sampled during active COVID-19. The specimen sequenced was peripheral blood. The CDR3: CASSDPRGNTEAFF. The CDR3 bases are TGTGCCAGCAGTGATCCCCGGGGAAACACTGAAGCTTTCTTT.